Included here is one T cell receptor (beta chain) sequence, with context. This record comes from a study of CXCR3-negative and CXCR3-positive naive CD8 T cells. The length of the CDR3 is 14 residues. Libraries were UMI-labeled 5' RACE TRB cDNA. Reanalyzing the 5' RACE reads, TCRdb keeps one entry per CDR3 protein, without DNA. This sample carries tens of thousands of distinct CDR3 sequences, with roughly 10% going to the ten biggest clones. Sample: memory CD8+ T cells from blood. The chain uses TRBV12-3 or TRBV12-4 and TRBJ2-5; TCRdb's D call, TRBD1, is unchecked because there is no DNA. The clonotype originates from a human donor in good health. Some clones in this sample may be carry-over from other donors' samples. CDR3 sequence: CASSLVGVVETQYF.